This T cell receptor (beta chain) was documented in a study of cytomegalovirus exposure and HLA in healthy donors. The germline CDR1 and CDR2 sequences are WNHNN and SYGVQD (reference sequence). The V segment lost 5 bases and the J segment 3 bases; nucleotides outside the gene matches: 1. CDR3 length equals 14 residues. Study-wide results and caveats: Association of about 17,000 TCR beta sequences with HLA alleles was found at 0.05 false discovery rate in a later analysis.

The study ran its PCR with 60 Vbeta and 13 Jbeta primers. The data were produced by immunoSEQ multiplex PCR, yet TCRdb's version contains in-frame clones alone and is incomplete. The sample has around 64,000 clones, around four fifths seen once; the top ten hold about a fifth. Worth noting for this clone: Its cognate antigen is unknown.

Source material: PBMCs. The rearrangement joins TRBV10-1 to TRBJ2-3, with 11 bases aligning to TRBD2. The clonotype was recovered from a woman aged 30 to 39 in good health and CMV-seropositive. CDR3 residues: CASSLAGGTDTQYF. The CDR3 nucleotides are TGCGCCAGCAGTCTAGCGGGAGGTACAGATACGCAGTATTTT.